This T cell receptor (beta chain) was documented in a study of cytomegalovirus exposure and HLA in healthy donors. Method: immunoSEQ multiplex PCR; TCRdb's copy keeps in-frame clones and lacks some. The table records roughly 300,000 clones, 75% to 90% of them present only once. The receptor was derived from a woman in her twenties or thirties in good health and CMV-seropositive. Sequencing input: PBMCs.

The CDR3 bases are TGTGCCAGCTCCGCCACAGGGGGCTGGGAGCTGTTTTTT. Translated: CASSATGGWELFF. The genes are TRBV18 and TRBJ2-2; 9 nucleotides align to TRBD1. This CDR3 comprises 13 residues. Germline CDR1 reads KGHSH; CDR2 reads LQKENI. With 6 bases clipped from V and 9 bases from J, the junction kept 5 bases outside the gene matches. Using reference TRBV18 and TRBJ2-2 for the parts outside the CDR3, the full variable domain is NAGVMQNPRHLVRRRGQEARLRCSPMKGHSHVYWYRQLPEEGLKFMVYLQKENIIDESGMPKERFSAEFPKEGPSILRIQQVVRGDSAAYFCASSATGGWELFFGEGSRLTVL.